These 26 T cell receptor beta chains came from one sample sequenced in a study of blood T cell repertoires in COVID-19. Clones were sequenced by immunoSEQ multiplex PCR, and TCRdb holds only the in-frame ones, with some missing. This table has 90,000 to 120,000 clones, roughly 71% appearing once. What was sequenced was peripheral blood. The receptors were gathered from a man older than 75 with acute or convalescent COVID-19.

CDR3: CASSLGLNQPQHF. The CDR3 DNA reads TGTGCCAGCAGCTTGGGACTAAATCAGCCCCAGCATTTT. The chain uses TRBV5-5 and TRBJ1-5; D gene uncertain. Between the trimmed V and J ends, which lost 0 bases and 4 bases, there was a span of 5 bases. CDR3 length: 13 residues. The germline CDR1 and CDR2 sequences are SGHKS and YYEKEE (reference sequence).

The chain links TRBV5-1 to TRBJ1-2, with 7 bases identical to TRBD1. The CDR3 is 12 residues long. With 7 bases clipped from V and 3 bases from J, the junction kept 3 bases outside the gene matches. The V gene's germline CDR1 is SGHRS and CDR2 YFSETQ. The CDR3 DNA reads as TGCGCCAGCCGTGACAGGGACTATGGCTACACCTTC. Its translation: CASRDRDYGYTF.

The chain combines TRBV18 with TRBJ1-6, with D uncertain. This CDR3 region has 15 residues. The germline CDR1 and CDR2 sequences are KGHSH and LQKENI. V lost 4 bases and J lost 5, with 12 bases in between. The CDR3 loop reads CASSLIERDNSPLHF. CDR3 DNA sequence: TGTGCCAGCTCACTTATCGAACGGGATAATTCACCCCTCCACTTT.

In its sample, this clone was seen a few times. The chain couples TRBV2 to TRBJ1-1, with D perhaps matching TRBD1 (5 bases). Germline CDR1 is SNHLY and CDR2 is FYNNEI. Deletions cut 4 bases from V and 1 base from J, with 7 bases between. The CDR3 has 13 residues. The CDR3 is CASSVGENTEAFF. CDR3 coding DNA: TGTGCCAGCAGTGTAGGGGAGAACACTGAAGCTTTCTTT.

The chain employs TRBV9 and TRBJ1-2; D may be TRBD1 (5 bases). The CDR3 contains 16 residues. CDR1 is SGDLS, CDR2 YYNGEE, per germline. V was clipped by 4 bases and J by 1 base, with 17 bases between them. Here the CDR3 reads CASSLEGSGFNYGYTF. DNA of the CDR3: TGTGCCAGCAGCCTAGAGGGGTCGGGCTTTAACTATGGCTACACCTTC.

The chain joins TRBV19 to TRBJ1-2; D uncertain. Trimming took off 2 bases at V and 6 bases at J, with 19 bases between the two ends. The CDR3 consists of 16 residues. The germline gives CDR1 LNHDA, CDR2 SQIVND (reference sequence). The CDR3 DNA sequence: TGTGCCAGTAGTATATTCCTAGGACCGGGAGAAAATGGCTACACCTTC. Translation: CASSIFLGPGENGYTF.

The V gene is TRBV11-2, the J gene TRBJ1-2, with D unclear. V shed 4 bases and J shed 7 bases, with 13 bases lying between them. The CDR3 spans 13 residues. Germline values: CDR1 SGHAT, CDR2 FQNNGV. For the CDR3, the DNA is TGTGCCAGCAGCTCCGGGGTGGGTTTTGGCTACACCTTC. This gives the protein CASSSGVGFGYTF.

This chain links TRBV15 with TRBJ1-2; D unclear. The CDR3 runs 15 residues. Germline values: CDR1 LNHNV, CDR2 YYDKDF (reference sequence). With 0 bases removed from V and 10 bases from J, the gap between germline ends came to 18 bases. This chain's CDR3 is CATSRDRLQVTYYTF. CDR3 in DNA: TGTGCCACCAGCAGAGATAGGTTGCAGGTTACGTACTACACCTTC.

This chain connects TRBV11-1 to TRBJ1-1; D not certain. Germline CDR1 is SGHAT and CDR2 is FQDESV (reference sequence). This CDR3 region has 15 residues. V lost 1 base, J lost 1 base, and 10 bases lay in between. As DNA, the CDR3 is TGTGCCAGCAGCTTAGACGGGAGAGCGAACACTGAAGCTTTCTTT. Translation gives CASSLDGRANTEAFF.

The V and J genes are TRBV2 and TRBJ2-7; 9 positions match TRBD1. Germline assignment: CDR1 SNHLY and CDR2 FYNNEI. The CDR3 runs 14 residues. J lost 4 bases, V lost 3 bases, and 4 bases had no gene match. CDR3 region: CASSDWTGVYEQYF. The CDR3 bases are TGTGCCAGCAGTGATTGGACAGGGGTTTACGAGCAGTACTTC.

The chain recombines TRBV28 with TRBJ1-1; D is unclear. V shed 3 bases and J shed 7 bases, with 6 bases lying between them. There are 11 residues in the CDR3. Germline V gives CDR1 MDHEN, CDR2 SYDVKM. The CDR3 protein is CASSLRGEAFF. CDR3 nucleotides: TGTGCCAGCAGTTTGCGGGGTGAAGCTTTCTTT.

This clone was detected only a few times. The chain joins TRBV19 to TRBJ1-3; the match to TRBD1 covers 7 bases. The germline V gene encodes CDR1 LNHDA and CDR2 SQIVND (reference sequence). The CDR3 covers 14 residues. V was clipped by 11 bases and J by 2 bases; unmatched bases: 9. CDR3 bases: TGTGCCGTCCGACAGGGATCGACTGGAAACACCATATATTTT. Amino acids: CAVRQGSTGNTIYF.

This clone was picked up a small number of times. The CDR3, as DNA: TGTGCCAGCAGCCAATCTAGCGGGTTCGCAGATACGCAGTATTTT. Amino acids: CASSQSSGFADTQYF. V usage is TRBV3-1 (or the pseudogene TRBV3-2) and J usage is TRBJ2-3, with 8 bases identical to TRBD2. The CDR3 contains 15 residues. Germline V CDR1 and CDR2: LGHDT, YNNKEL (reference sequence). After removal of 2 bases from V and 4 bases from J, the junction contained 5 bases not matched to a gene.

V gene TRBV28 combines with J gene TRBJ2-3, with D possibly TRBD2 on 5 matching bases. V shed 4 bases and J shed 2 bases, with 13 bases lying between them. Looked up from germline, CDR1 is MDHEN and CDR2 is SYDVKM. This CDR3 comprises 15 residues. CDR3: CASSSRLTNTDTQYF. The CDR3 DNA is TGTGCCAGCAGTTCGCGACTAACGAACACAGATACGCAGTATTTT.

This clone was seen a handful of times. The CDR3 sequence is CASTQSRADPQYF. CDR3 DNA sequence: TGTGCCAGTACACAGTCCAGGGCGGATCCGCAGTATTTT. The J gene is TRBJ2-3, the V gene TRBV19, with a possible D match to TRBD1 (5 bases). The CDR3 is made up of 13 amino acids. V lost 7 bases to trimming and J lost 10 bases, with 18 bases between them. In germline, CDR1 is LNHDA, CDR2 SQIVND (reference sequence).

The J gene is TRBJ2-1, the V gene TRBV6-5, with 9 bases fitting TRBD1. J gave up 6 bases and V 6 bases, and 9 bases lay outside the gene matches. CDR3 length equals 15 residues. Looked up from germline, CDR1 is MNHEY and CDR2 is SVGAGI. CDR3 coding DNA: TGTGCCAGCAGAGACGGGACAGGGAATCGCAATGAGCAGTTCTTC. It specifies CASRDGTGNRNEQFF.

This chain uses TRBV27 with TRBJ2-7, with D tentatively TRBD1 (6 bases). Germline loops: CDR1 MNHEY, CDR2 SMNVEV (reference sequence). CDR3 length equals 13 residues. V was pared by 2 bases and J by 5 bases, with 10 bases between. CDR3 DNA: TGTGCCAGCAGTTTACAGGGGTCCAACGAGCAGTACTTC. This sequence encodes CASSLQGSNEQYF.

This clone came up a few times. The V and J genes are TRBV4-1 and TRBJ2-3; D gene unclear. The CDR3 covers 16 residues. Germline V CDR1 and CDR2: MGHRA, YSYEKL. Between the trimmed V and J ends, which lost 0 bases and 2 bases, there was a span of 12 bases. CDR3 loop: CASSQEGLGFTDTQYF. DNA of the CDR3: TGCGCCAGCAGCCAAGAGGGCCTGGGTTTCACAGATACGCAGTATTTT.

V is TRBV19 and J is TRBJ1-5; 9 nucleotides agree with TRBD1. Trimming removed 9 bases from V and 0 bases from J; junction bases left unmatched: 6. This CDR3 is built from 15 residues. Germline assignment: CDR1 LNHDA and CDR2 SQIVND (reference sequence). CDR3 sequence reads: CASTDRGYSNQPQHF. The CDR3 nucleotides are TGTGCCAGCACGGACAGGGGATATAGCAATCAGCCCCAGCATTTT.

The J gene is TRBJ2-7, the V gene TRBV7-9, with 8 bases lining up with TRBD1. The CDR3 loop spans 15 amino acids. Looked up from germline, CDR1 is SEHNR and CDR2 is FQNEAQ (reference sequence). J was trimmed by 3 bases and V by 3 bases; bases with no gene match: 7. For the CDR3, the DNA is TGTGCCAGCAGCTTGGGGACAGGAAAGGGCTACGAGCAGTACTTC. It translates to CASSLGTGKGYEQYF.

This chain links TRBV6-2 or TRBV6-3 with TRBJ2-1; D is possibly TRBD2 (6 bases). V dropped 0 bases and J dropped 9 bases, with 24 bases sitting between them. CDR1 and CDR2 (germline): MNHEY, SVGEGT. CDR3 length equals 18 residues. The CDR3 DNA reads TGTGCCAGCAGTTACTCCTACCGCTTACTAGTGACGCGGGGTGAGCAGTTCTTC. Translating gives CASSYSYRLLVTRGEQFF.

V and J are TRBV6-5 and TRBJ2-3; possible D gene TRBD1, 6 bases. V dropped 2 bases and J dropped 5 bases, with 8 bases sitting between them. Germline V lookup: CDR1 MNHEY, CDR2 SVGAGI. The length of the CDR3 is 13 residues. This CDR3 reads CASSYAGEDTQYF. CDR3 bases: TGTGCCAGCAGTTACGCAGGGGAAGATACGCAGTATTTT.

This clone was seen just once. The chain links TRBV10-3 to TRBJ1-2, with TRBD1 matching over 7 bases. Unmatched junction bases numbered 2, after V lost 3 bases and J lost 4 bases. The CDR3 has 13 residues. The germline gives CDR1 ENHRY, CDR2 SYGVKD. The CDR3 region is CAISDGTVYGYTF. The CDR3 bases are TGTGCCATCAGTGACGGGACAGTCTATGGCTACACCTTC.

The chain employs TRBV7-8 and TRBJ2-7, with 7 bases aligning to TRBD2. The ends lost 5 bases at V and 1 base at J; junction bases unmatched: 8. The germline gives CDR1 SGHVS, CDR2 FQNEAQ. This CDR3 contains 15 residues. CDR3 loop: CASSPVAGASYEQYF. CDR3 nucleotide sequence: TGTGCCAGCAGCCCTGTTGCGGGAGCTTCCTACGAGCAGTACTTC.

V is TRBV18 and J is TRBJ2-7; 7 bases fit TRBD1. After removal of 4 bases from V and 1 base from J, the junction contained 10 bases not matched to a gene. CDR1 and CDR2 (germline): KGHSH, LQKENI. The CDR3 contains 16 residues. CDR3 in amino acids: CASSRLWDSFSYEQYF. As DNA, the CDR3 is TGTGCCAGCTCACGTCTCTGGGACAGCTTTTCCTACGAGCAGTACTTC. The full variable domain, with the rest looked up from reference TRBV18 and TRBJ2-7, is NAGVMQNPRHLVRRRGQEARLRCSPMKGHSHVYWYRQLPEEGLKFMVYLQKENIIDESGMPKERFSAEFPKEGPSILRIQQVVRGDSAAYFCASSRLWDSFSYEQYFGPGTRLTVT.

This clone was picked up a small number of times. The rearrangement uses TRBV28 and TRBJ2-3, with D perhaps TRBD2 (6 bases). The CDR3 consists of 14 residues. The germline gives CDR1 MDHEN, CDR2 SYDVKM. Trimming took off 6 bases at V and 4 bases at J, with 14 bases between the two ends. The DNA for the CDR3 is TGTGCCAGCAGCGCGGGGTGGGGGTCAGATACGCAGTATTTT. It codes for CASSAGWGSDTQYF. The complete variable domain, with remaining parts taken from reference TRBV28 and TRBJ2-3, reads DVKVTQSSRYLVKRTGEKVFLECVQDMDHENMFWYRQDPGLGLRLIYFSYDVKMKEKGDIPEGYSVSREKKERFSLILESASTNQTSMYLCASSAGWGSDTQYFGPGTRLTVL.